This T cell receptor beta chain was identified in a study of read filtering for tumor transcriptome and immune sequencing (dated by TCRdb to 2020 to 2022). For context, the study as a whole: Of the patients in the cohort, around 17 were male and over twelve were female, and their mean age was around 64 years, with a range of about 40 to 85. TCR-region mapped reads per sample ranged from about 3.5 to 10.27 million with IR-seq versus only about 75 to 1273 with RNA-seq. Whole-transcriptome libraries were prepared with the TruSeq RNA Access Library Prep Kit after DNase treatment. One main goal was a read-filtering strategy for immune repertoire data, in particular deciding whether clonotypes backed by only one read should be removed. By revised international staging, 8 patients were R-ISS I, about 15 were R-ISS II and roughly 7 were R-ISS III. TCR repertoires obtained by targeted immune repertoire sequencing and by bulk whole-transcriptome sequencing performed on the same bone marrow samples were compared. Study-wide conclusions, independent of this receptor: Single-read clonotypes made up around 82% of clonotypes but only about 3.5% of total reads in IR-seq, compared with around 70% of clonotypes and roughly 40% of reads in RNA-seq. Compared with RNA-seq, IR-seq captured clonotypes at much greater depth and more reliably, and a smaller IR-seq throughput was enough to identify most of the shared clonotypes. The sorted CD138-negative fraction was not purified T cells but a mixed bone marrow immune population. When single-read clonotypes were removed, the proportions of shared clonotypes in IR-seq and RNA-seq correlated more strongly.

Every patient had bone marrow sampled at the time of active disease. Ficoll-Hypaque density gradient centrifugation was used to isolate the bone marrow mononuclear cells. To remove myeloma plasma cells, the cells were labeled with CD138 magnetic microbeads on a MACS separator, and CD138-negative cells were then collected by negative selection. Flow cytometry on an Attune NxT with CD138 antibodies was used to check the purity of the isolated cells. Total RNA was extracted with TRIzol reagent and quantified with a NanoDrop spectrophotometer. Paired RNA-seq and IR-seq were performed on the CD138-negative bone marrow sample of each patient. This clonotype was seen many times. There is no known antigen for this receptor. Nothing much larger sits one base from this clone, and base qualities are not available. Looking up the germline V gene yields CDR1 MDHEN and CDR2 SYDVKM. From cysteine to phenylalanine, the CDR3 is 16 amino acids long. Only the CDR3 DNA is retained, 48 bases long and in frame from the first base. V was cut back by 3 bases and J by 0 bases, leaving a gap of 12 bases between them.

TCR libraries were built from approximately 0.4 ug RNA with the Immunoverse kit, using molecular barcoded adaptors covering alpha/delta and beta/gamma chains. TCR library preparation used the same RNA that went into transcriptome sequencing. Sequencing of TCR libraries was carried out on an Illumina HiSeq 4000 with 2 x 150 cycles. The paper's processing steps were these. Using MiXCR, which included quality filtering and error correction, TCR reads were aligned to human V, D, J and C references and then assembled into CDR3 clonotypes. The tcR package in R was used to analyze clonotype counts and gene usage diversity. Raw mapping reads were checked after the RNA-seq reads had been mapped by STAR aligner version 2.5.3a onto the human GRCh37 genome. To test how sequencing depth affects detected clonotypes, IR-seq fastq files were randomly downsampled with Seqtk 1.3. TCRdb reanalyzed the raw reads on its own, using fastp at Q25 for trimming and MiXCR for clone calling, and kept in-frame beta chains. Each CDR3 protein gets just one entry, which takes the most common genes and DNA from the rows behind it. None of the V and J calls come from the authors' own analysis; TCRdb made them. In all, the sample holds approximately 45,000 distinct CDR3 sequences, and around 21% of those were seen once. Clones ranked in the top ten supply 30% to 45% of the sample.

This receptor was taken from a donor at least 40 years old with multiple myeloma. This chain joins TRBV28 to TRBJ2-1; the D gene is possibly TRBD1, with 6 bases matching. Material for sequencing was a population of CD138-negative cells sorted from bone marrow. According to the study, the label for this sample's cell subset or site signals: bone marrow mononuclear cells depleted of CD138+ plasma/myeloma cells by negative magnetic selection. In nucleotide form, the sequence is TGTGCCAGCAGTTTCCCCGGACAGAGCTCCTACAATGAGCAGTTCTTC. This codes for CASSFPGQSSYNEQFF.